These T cell receptor beta chains were read from a single sample in a study of PD-1 blockade in classical Hodgkin lymphoma. The table came from immunoSEQ multiplex PCR; TCRdb's copy has only in-frame clones and leaves some out. The sample contains over 20,000 clones, around 85% of which appear only once. The material was peripheral blood mononuclear cells (PBMCs), obtained before the fourth cycle of nivolumab. Receptor source: a human donor with classical Hodgkin lymphoma. CDR3s leave out the opening cysteine and the closing phenylalanine or tryptophan. Fields, in order: CDR3 protein, V gene, J gene, CDR3 length, D gene. A D gene is named only where the DNA matches it firmly.

ASSLTGSNQPQH	TRBV28	TRBJ1-5	12	.
AWSVSGLWGEQY	TRBV30	TRBJ2-7	12	.
ASSPGLAGRLGELF	TRBV5-1	TRBJ2-2	14	TRBD2
ASSSPGLANTGELF	TRBV7-3	TRBJ2-2	14	TRBD2
ASSYGGQRQETQY	TRBV6-5	TRBJ2-5	13	.
ASSVQGGNTEAF	TRBV2	TRBJ1-1	12	.
AWRDSNNQPQH	TRBV30	TRBJ1-5	11	.
ASGSATSGDQETQY	TRBV2	TRBJ2-5	14	TRBD2
ASSLVGGPITETQY	TRBV5-6	TRBJ2-5	14	.
ASSFNRGADTQY	TRBV7-2	TRBJ2-3	12	.
AISTAISNQPQH	TRBV10-3	TRBJ1-5	12	.
ASSQATSGEAYEQY	TRBV4-2	TRBJ2-7	14	TRBD2
ASSVQPGELF	TRBV7-3	TRBJ2-2	10	.
ASKEYLSNYGYT	TRBV6-1	TRBJ1-2	12	.
ASSELGQGLYEQY	TRBV25-1	TRBJ2-7	13	.
ASSYDLEHYEQY	TRBV6-6	TRBJ2-7	12	.
ASSEFPPGGADQPQH	TRBV2	TRBJ1-5	15	.
ASSQEAGTAKNIQY	TRBV4-2	TRBJ2-4	14	TRBD1
ASRIGGRTEAF	TRBV2	TRBJ1-1	11	.
ASSQEFSGFYEQY	TRBV4-3	TRBJ2-7	13	.